This section outlines one T cell receptor beta chain sequence together with its context. The V end was cut by 10 bases, the J end by 4 bases, with 13 bases between. The CDR3 covers 12 residues. The germline V gene has CDR1 SEHNR and CDR2 FQNEAQ (reference sequence). The data were taken from a study of control samples from healthy donors and cancer patients. TCRdb keeps only in-frame clones here, not all; method: immunoSEQ multiplex PCR. This sample yields about 160,000 clones, of which 96% are seen a single time; approximately 1% belongs to the top ten. The rearrangement uses TRBV7-9 and TRBJ1-1; D is uncertain. The sequenced sample consisted of blood. The clonotype comes from a woman aged 25 to 39 in good health. CDR3 DNA sequence: TGTGCCACATGGAGTGGGAGCACTGAAGCTTTCTTT. As protein: CATWSGSTEAFF.